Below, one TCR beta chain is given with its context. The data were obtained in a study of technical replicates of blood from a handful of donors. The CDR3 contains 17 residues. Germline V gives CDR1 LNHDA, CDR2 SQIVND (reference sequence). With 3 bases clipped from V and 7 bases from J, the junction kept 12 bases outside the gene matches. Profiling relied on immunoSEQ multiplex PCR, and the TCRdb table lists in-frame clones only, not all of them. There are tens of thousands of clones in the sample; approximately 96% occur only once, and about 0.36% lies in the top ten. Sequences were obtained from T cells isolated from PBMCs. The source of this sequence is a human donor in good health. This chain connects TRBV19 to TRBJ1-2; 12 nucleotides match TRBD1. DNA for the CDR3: TGTGCCAGTAGTATTGTTGACGGGACAGGGGGCGCGGGTGGCTACACCTTC. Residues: CASSIVDGTGGAGGYTF. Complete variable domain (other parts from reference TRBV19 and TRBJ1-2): DGGITQSPKYLFRKEGQNVTLSCEQNLNHDAMYWYRQDPGQGLRLIYYSQIVNDFQKGDIAEGYSVSREKKESFPLTVTSAQKNPTAFYLCASSIVDGTGGAGGYTFGSGTRLTVV.